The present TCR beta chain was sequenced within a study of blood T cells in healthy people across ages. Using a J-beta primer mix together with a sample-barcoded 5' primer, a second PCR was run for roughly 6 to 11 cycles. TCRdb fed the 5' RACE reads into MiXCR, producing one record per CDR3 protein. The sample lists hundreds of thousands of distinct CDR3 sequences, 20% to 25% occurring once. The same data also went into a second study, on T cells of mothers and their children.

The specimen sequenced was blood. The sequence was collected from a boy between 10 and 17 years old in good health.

CDR3 nucleotides: TGTGCCAGCAGCCCCGGGACAGTGCAGCCCCTCCACTTT. This translates into CASSPGTVQPLHF. V usage is TRBV7-9 and J usage is TRBJ1-6, with 7 bases lining up with TRBD1. Trimming at V came to 5 bases and at J to 13 bases, leaving 8 bases not matched to a gene. Germline lookup yields CDR1 SEHNR and CDR2 FQNEAQ (reference sequence). The CDR3 covers 13 residues.